This is a list of T cell receptor beta chains from one sample in a study of blood T cell repertoires in COVID-19. Sequencing used immunoSEQ multiplex PCR; TCRdb keeps in-frame clones, though not all of them. This sample carries 330,000 or so clones, around nine tenths of them seen once, and the ten largest clones take just over 1%. Sequencing input: PBMCs or T cells enriched from blood (not recorded which). The receptors here all came from a woman aged 30 to 39 who had been exposed to COVID-19. Both conserved end residues are part of each CDR3. D genes are given only for firm matches. Not every row has a clone size; where given, it reads once, few, many or a size class.

J gene: TRBJ1-5
V gene: TRBV13
D gene: -
clone size: once
CDR3 DNA: TGTGCCAGCAGCCTCGGTCTGAATCAGCCCCAGCATTTT
CDR3 protein: CASSLGLNQPQHF

J gene: TRBJ2-7
V gene: TRBV7-9
D gene: TRBD1
clone size: -
CDR3 DNA: TGTGCCAGCAGCATTTCGGGACAGGGGTTTCTGGAGCAGTACTTC
CDR3 protein: CASSISGQGFLEQYF

J gene: TRBJ2-7
V gene: TRBV5-1
D gene: -
clone size: -
CDR3 DNA: TGCGCCAGCAGCTCCCTGACAGACTACGAGCAGTACTTC
CDR3 protein: CASSSLTDYEQYF

J gene: TRBJ1-1
V gene: TRBV20-1
D gene: -
clone size: -
CDR3 DNA: TGCAGTGCTAGGGGGACTGAGGCTTTCTTT
CDR3 protein: CSARGTEAFF

J gene: TRBJ2-1
V gene: TRBV7-2
D gene: -
clone size: -
CDR3 DNA: TGTGCCAGCAGCCGCAATGAGCAGTTCTTC
CDR3 protein: CASSRNEQFF

J gene: TRBJ1-2
V gene: TRBV7-9
D gene: -
clone size: -
CDR3 DNA: TGTGCCAGCAGCCGGGACATACGCTACACCTTC
CDR3 protein: CASSRDIRYTF

J gene: TRBJ2-1
V gene: TRBV7-8
D gene: -
clone size: once
CDR3 DNA: TGTGCCAGCAGCTTATTACTAGGGTTCGGTGAGCAGTTCTTC
CDR3 protein: CASSLLLGFGEQFF

J gene: TRBJ2-1
V gene: TRBV19
D gene: TRBD2
clone size: -
CDR3 DNA: TGTGCCAGTAGTCTTAGCGGGAGGTTAGGAGGTGAGCAGTTCTTC
CDR3 protein: CASSLSGRLGGEQFF

J gene: TRBJ2-3
V gene: TRBV25-1
D gene: -
clone size: once
CDR3 DNA: TGTGCCAGCAGTGAATCGGGCACAGATACGCAGTATTTT
CDR3 protein: CASSESGTDTQYF

J gene: TRBJ2-7
V gene: TRBV7-9
D gene: -
clone size: -
CDR3 DNA: TGTGCCAGCAGCTCCGGGAGCCTGGGCTACGAGCAGTACTTC
CDR3 protein: CASSSGSLGYEQYF

J gene: TRBJ2-1
V gene: TRBV18
D gene: -
clone size: -
CDR3 DNA: TGTGCCAGCCATACCGAGGTAGTTTACAATGAGCAGTTCTTC
CDR3 protein: CASHTEVVYNEQFF

J gene: TRBJ2-3
V gene: TRBV28
D gene: TRBD1
clone size: -
CDR3 DNA: TGTGCCAGCGTAACAGGGGGATATACGCAGTATTTT
CDR3 protein: CASVTGGYTQYF

J gene: TRBJ2-7
V gene: TRBV6-5
D gene: TRBD2
clone size: -
CDR3 DNA: TGTGCCAGCAGTTACTCAATCCTAGCGGGAGCTTACGAGCAGTACTTC
CDR3 protein: CASSYSILAGAYEQYF

J gene: TRBJ1-2
V gene: TRBV5-1
D gene: TRBD1
clone size: -
CDR3 DNA: TGCGCCAGCAGCCCAGACAGGGGGTACGGCTACACCTTC
CDR3 protein: CASSPDRGYGYTF

J gene: TRBJ2-2
V gene: TRBV5-1
D gene: -
clone size: few
CDR3 DNA: TGCGCCAGCCGCACAATGAACACCGGGGAGCTGTTTTTT
CDR3 protein: CASRTMNTGELFF

J gene: TRBJ1-2
V gene: TRBV6-5
D gene: -
clone size: -
CDR3 DNA: TGTGCCAGCAGTTCCGAACAGGGCCGCGGCTACACCTTC
CDR3 protein: CASSSEQGRGYTF

J gene: TRBJ2-3
V gene: TRBV4-2
D gene: -
clone size: -
CDR3 DNA: TGTGCCAGCAGCCAAGATCTGGATACGCAGTATTTT
CDR3 protein: CASSQDLDTQYF

J gene: TRBJ2-3
V gene: TRBV10-2
D gene: -
clone size: -
CDR3 DNA: TGCGCCAGCAGTGGTTACGGGGTCAGCACAGATACGCAGTATTTT
CDR3 protein: CASSGYGVSTDTQYF

J gene: TRBJ1-5
V gene: TRBV28
D gene: -
clone size: -
CDR3 DNA: TGTGCCAGCAGTTTATCAGATTTCAATCAGCCCCAGCATTTT
CDR3 protein: CASSLSDFNQPQHF

J gene: TRBJ2-7
V gene: TRBV6-5
D gene: -
clone size: -
CDR3 DNA: TGTGCCAGCAGGGGGGACATGTACGAGCAGTACTTC
CDR3 protein: CASRGDMYEQYF

J gene: TRBJ2-1
V gene: TRBV24-1
D gene: TRBD2
clone size: -
CDR3 DNA: TGTGCCACCAGTGGGACTAGCCCTACTTACAATGAGCAGTTCTTC
CDR3 protein: CATSGTSPTYNEQFF

J gene: TRBJ2-1
V gene: TRBV5-1
D gene: -
clone size: once
CDR3 DNA: TGCGCCAGCAGCCTGAGGGGGGGAAACAATGAGCAGTTCTTC
CDR3 protein: CASSLRGGNNEQFF

J gene: TRBJ2-1
V gene: TRBV6-4
D gene: TRBD2
clone size: -
CDR3 DNA: TGTGCCAGCAGTGACCCTACTAGCGGGAGTTTCTCCTACAATGAGCAGTTCTTC
CDR3 protein: CASSDPTSGSFSYNEQFF

J gene: TRBJ2-7
V gene: TRBV11-3
D gene: -
clone size: -
CDR3 DNA: TGTGCCAGCAGCGCGCGGGACGGCACCTACGAGCAGTACTTC
CDR3 protein: CASSARDGTYEQYF

J gene: TRBJ2-7
V gene: TRBV11-2
D gene: -
clone size: -
CDR3 DNA: TGTGCCAGCAGCTTAGGTGGCAGGGCCTTCTCCTACGAGCAGTACTTC
CDR3 protein: CASSLGGRAFSYEQYF

J gene: TRBJ2-2
V gene: TRBV19
D gene: TRBD2
clone size: -
CDR3 DNA: TGTGCCAGTAGTGTCTGGGGCGGGAGGTCCGGGGAGCTGTTTTTT
CDR3 protein: CASSVWGGRSGELFF

J gene: TRBJ1-4
V gene: TRBV16
D gene: TRBD1
clone size: -
CDR3 DNA: TGTGCCAGCAGCCAAGAGACAGGGTCCACTAATGAAAAACTGTTTTTT
CDR3 protein: CASSQETGSTNEKLFF

J gene: TRBJ2-7
V gene: TRBV7-9
D gene: -
clone size: once
CDR3 DNA: TGTGCCAGCAGCATCCTCCCCGATGCGGGAAGAGGTGACGAGCAGTACTTC
CDR3 protein: CASSILPDAGRGDEQYF

J gene: TRBJ1-2
V gene: TRBV6-6
D gene: TRBD1
clone size: -
CDR3 DNA: TGTGCCAGCAGGGACGTAAGGACAGGGTACGGCTACACCTTC
CDR3 protein: CASRDVRTGYGYTF

J gene: TRBJ2-5
V gene: TRBV3-1/TRBV3-2
D gene: -
clone size: -
CDR3 DNA: TGTGCCAGCAGCCAAGGTCCGGGTCAGAATCAAGAGACCCAGTACTTC
CDR3 protein: CASSQGPGQNQETQYF

J gene: TRBJ1-6
V gene: TRBV5-5
D gene: -
clone size: -
CDR3 DNA: TGTGCCAGCACCCCGCGGGGGCCACCCCTCCACTTT
CDR3 protein: CASTPRGPPLHF

J gene: TRBJ2-4
V gene: TRBV7-9
D gene: -
clone size: few
CDR3 DNA: TGTGCCAGCAGGAATACAATCCGGGGCAAAAACATTCAGTACTTC
CDR3 protein: CASRNTIRGKNIQYF

J gene: TRBJ2-5
V gene: TRBV5-4
D gene: TRBD1
clone size: -
CDR3 DNA: TGTGCCAGCAGCCCCGGACAGGGTCGAGAGACCCAGTACTTC
CDR3 protein: CASSPGQGRETQYF